The 5 T cell receptor beta chains below all came from one sample that was sequenced in a study of blood T cell repertoires in COVID-19. Here immunoSEQ multiplex PCR was the method, and the copy in TCRdb shows in-frame clones only, minus some. Of some 120,000 clones listed, about 70% are singletons. Sequenced input: peripheral blood. The receptor set was obtained from a woman aged 70-85 years with acute or convalescent COVID-19.

V usage is TRBV5-1 and J usage is TRBJ1-4; 9 bases map to TRBD1. This CDR3 has 15 amino acids. J was trimmed by 7 bases and V by 4 bases; bases with no gene match: 8. Germline CDR1 reads SGHRS; CDR2 reads YFSETQ. The CDR3: CASSGGQGKGEKLFF. As DNA, the CDR3 is TGCGCCAGCAGCGGAGGACAGGGGAAGGGTGAAAAACTGTTTTTT.

This clone appeared a few times. V gene TRBV2 combines with J gene TRBJ2-2; possibly TRBD2 for D (5 bases). The V and J ends lost 7 bases and 7 bases respectively, with 13 bases between them. Germline V CDR1 and CDR2: SNHLY, FYNNEI. This CDR3 is 13 amino acids long. The DNA for the CDR3 is TGTGCCAGCACCCGACGCCGGGACGGGGAGCTGTTTTTT. Translating gives CASTRRRDGELFF.

Worth noting for this clone: An end of the junction does not agree with germline; a read error may underlie this. V gene TRBV2 combines with J gene TRBJ2-7, with 15 bases identical to TRBD2. The CDR3 consists of 17 residues. Germline assignment: CDR1 SNHLY and CDR2 FYNNEI. The chain's CDR3 is CASSEGLAGGSSYEQYF. CDR3 DNA: TGTGCCAGCAGCGAAGGACTAGCGGGGGGGAGCTCCTACGAGCAGTACTTC.

This chain links TRBV28 with TRBJ2-1; perhaps TRBD1 as D (6 bases). Germline CDR1 and CDR2: MDHEN and SYDVKM. The CDR3 is 12 residues long. Trimming shortened V by 7 bases and J by 10 bases, and 14 bases separated the two germline ends. The chain's CDR3 is CASTRAGTEQFF. The CDR3 DNA is TGTGCCAGCACCAGAGCCGGGACAGAGCAGTTCTTC.

V gene TRBV7-9 combines with J gene TRBJ2-3; unclear D gene. Trimming took 3 bases from V and 0 from J, leaving 10 bases between them. This CDR3 has 15 amino acids. CDR1 and CDR2 from the germline V gene are SEHNR and FQNEAQ (reference sequence). CDR3 bases: TGTGCCAGCAGCTTCGGTCCGCCTAGCACAGATACGCAGTATTTT. This encodes CASSFGPPSTDTQYF.